This TCR beta chain was sequenced during a study of cytomegalovirus exposure and HLA in healthy donors. TCRdb's table, derived via immunoSEQ multiplex PCR, lists solely in-frame clones and lacks some. The sample has 300,000 to 400,000 clones; 86% are singletons. Trimming took off 7 bases at V and 1 base at J, with 13 bases between the two ends. CDR1 and CDR2 from the germline V gene are LNHDA and SQIVND (reference sequence). This CDR3 is built from 14 residues. Sample: PBMCs. This sequence originates from a woman between 18 and 29 years old in good health and CMV-seronegative. The genes are TRBV19 and TRBJ1-1; D not resolved. The CDR3 DNA follows: TGTGCCAGTAAAATTTCACAGAGGAACACTGAAGCTTTCTTT. Its protein is CASKISQRNTEAFF.